A selection of T cell receptor beta chains follows, all from one sample in a study of response to subunit inactivated influenza vaccine. One entry per CDR3 protein results from TCRdb running MiXCR on the RT-PCR reads. Among some 500,000 distinct CDR3 sequences listed, over 10% were seen once. The source material was PBMCs from blood, sampled 35 to 45 days after vaccination. The receptors were sampled from a man aged 50-60 years who received an inactivated influenza vaccine. CDR3s include the opening cysteine and the closing phenylalanine or tryptophan. D genes are given only for firm matches. Part of the rows lack a size; the others show once, few, many or a class for expanded clones.

TRBD2,TRBV15,TRBJ2-2,few,TGTGCCACCAGCAGAGACCTAGCGGGGGGCCGCACCGGGGAGCTGTTTTTT,CATSRDLAGGRTGELFF
-,TRBV2,TRBJ2-1,-,TGTGCCAGCAGCACAAGAGGGGTCAACAATGAGCAGTTCTTC,CASSTRGVNNEQFF
-,TRBV29-1,TRBJ2-1,many,TGCAGCGTTGCCGGGGGCTCCTACAATGAGCAGTTCTTC,CSVAGGSYNEQFF
-,TRBV10-3,TRBJ1-3,few,TGTGCCATCAGTGCGGACGTACGCTCTGGAAACACCATATATTTT,CAISADVRSGNTIYF
TRBD2,TRBV11-2,TRBJ2-3,-,TGTGCCAGCAGCTTAGAGATACTGGGACTAGCGGGAGTATTCGATACGCAGTATTTT,CASSLEILGLAGVFDTQYF
TRBD1,TRBV10-3,TRBJ2-2,few,TGTGCCATCAGTGGTCTGGGACAGGCTGGTTCGAACACCGGGGAGCTGTTTTTT,CAISGLGQAGSNTGELFF
-,TRBV4-3,TRBJ2-1,few,TGCGCCAGCAGCCAAGAAGGGTGGACTTACAATGAGCAGTTCTTC,CASSQEGWTYNEQFF
TRBD1,TRBV20-1,TRBJ2-2,many,TGCAGTGCTACGAAAGGGACAGGGGCCCACACCGGGGAGCTGTTTTTT,CSATKGTGAHTGELFF
TRBD1,TRBV4-3,TRBJ1-2,few,TGCGCCAGCAGCCAAGACGGGACAGGGGTGGGTGGCTACACCTTC,CASSQDGTGVGGYTF
-,TRBV7-8,TRBJ2-7,-,TGTGCCAGCAGCTTAGTTTTCCAGGAAACCTACGAGCAGTACTTC,CASSLVFQETYEQYF
-,TRBV6-4,TRBJ2-6,many,TGTGCCACCCGGGACTTCGCTTCTGGGGCCAACGTCCTGACTTTC,CATRDFASGANVLTF
TRBD1,TRBV7-2,TRBJ2-5,-,TGTGCCAGCAGCTCCCGATTCCGGGACAGGGGATCGGAGACCCAGTACTTC,CASSSRFRDRGSETQYF
TRBD2,TRBV5-1,TRBJ2-6,many,TGCGCCAGCAGCTCCGGGACTAGCGGGGCTGGGGCCAACGTCCTGACTTTC,CASSSGTSGAGANVLTF
-,TRBV10-3,TRBJ2-6,many,TGTGCCATCAGTGATAAGGGTTCTGGGGCCAACGTCCTGACTTTC,CAISDKGSGANVLTF
TRBD1,TRBV20-1,TRBJ2-7,many,TGCAGTGCTAGACCAGACAGGGTGGTGTACGAGCAGTACTTC,CSARPDRVVYEQYF
-,TRBV12-5,TRBJ2-6,-,TGTGCTAGTGGTTTGGTACACGGAGGGACTGGGGCCAACGTCCTGACTTTC,CASGLVHGGTGANVLTF
-,TRBV28,TRBJ2-2,-,TGTGCCAGCAGTCCCCGGTCTTCTAGCCCCACCGGGGAGCTGTTTTTT,CASSPRSSSPTGELFF
-,TRBV29-1,TRBJ2-7,few,TGCAGCGTTTGGGGACAACCGGGACGCAAGCAGTACTTC,CSVWGQPGRKQYF
-,TRBV5-8,TRBJ2-7,few,TGTGCCAGCAGTTCTACAGTGATTACCTACGAGCAGTACTTC,CASSSTVITYEQYF
TRBD1,TRBV5-5,TRBJ1-2,few,TGTGCCAGCAGCGCGGGACAGGGGGCCTATGGCTACACCTTC,CASSAGQGAYGYTF
-,TRBV12-3/TRBV12-4,TRBJ2-3,-,TGTGCCAGCAAGAACTGGACCGCAGATACGCAGTATTTT,CASKNWTADTQYF
-,TRBV7-2,TRBJ1-1,few,TGTGCCAGCAGCTTAGCCCCTACAGTGGACACTGAAGCTTTCTTT,CASSLAPTVDTEAFF
TRBD1,TRBV24-1,TRBJ2-3,few,TGTGCCACCAGTGACAATTACCGGACAGGATCGAGCACAGATACGCAGTATTTT,CATSDNYRTGSSTDTQYF
-,TRBV15,TRBJ2-5,many,TGTGCCACCACCACGGGACAACGAAAGACCCAGTACTTC,CATTTGQRKTQYF
-,TRBV12-3/TRBV12-4,TRBJ2-7,many,TGTGCCAGCAGCCTCGGACGGGCAAGGTACGAGCAGTACTTC,CASSLGRARYEQYF
-,TRBV2,TRBJ2-1,many,TGTGCCAGCAGTGAAGCGGCGGGCAGGCACAGGGAGCAGTTCTTC,CASSEAAGRHREQFF
-,TRBV20-1,TRBJ1-5,few,TGCAGTGCTAACAGACAGAAGAATCAGCCCCAGCATTTT,CSANRQKNQPQHF
TRBD1,TRBV7-2,TRBJ1-2,-,TGTGCCAGCAGCTTAATGGGACAGAACTATGGCTACACCTTC,CASSLMGQNYGYTF
-,TRBV21-1,TRBJ2-7,few,TGTGCCAGCAACAGAAGGGGGGACGAGCAGTACTTC,CASNRRGDEQYF
-,TRBV7-9,TRBJ2-1,few,TGTGCCAGCAGCAGACCGGACACCTACAATGAGCAGTTCTTC,CASSRPDTYNEQFF